This record concerns one TCR beta chain sequence. Its specific antigen is unknown. Base qualities are not recorded, but no much larger clone differs from it by a single base. The sample's time point, from its label and the paper: around 22 weeks on oral tofacitinib. Taken with the paper, the label for treatment or condition translates to: oral pan-JAK inhibitor, 5-10 mg twice daily. From alopecia areata patients, peripheral blood was collected along with lesional scalp punch biopsies. PBMCs were isolated by density centrifugation and stained for CD3, CD4 and CD8, after which CD4+ and CD8+ T cells were sorted on a FACSAria. This sample was included in a study of CD8+ T cells in alopecia areata (dated by TCRdb to 2017 to 2018). Context from the whole study: Treated patients were enrolled in an open-label pilot trial of oral tofacitinib at 5 to 10 mg twice daily for moderate-to-severe alopecia areata. Tofacitinib was given for 6 to 18 months, followed by 6 months of follow-up off drug to assess delayed response and recurrence. Scalp clonality was compared among normal scalp (n=4), patchy alopecia areata scalp (n=8), and alopecia totalis/universalis scalp (n=8). Scalp tissue and sorted CD4+ and CD8+ peripheral blood T cells from patchy and totalis/universalis alopecia areata patients and from healthy controls were covered by human TCRbeta sequencing. In treated patients, disease severity was measured using the SALT score, which gives the percentage of scalp surface area affected. immunoSEQ multiplex PCR using 35 Vbeta forward primers and 13 Jbeta reverse primers was used to amplify TCRbeta CDR3 regions. In both human patients and the C3H/HeJ mouse model, the study applied high-throughput TCRbeta sequencing to look at T cell clonal expansion in alopecia areata. The RNA source kit depended on sample type: the PAXgene miRNA kit for fixed scalp, the miRNeasy kit for PBMCs, and the RNeasy kit for mouse skin. Patients on tofacitinib were biopsied at baseline and after 4 and 24 weeks of treatment, and several of the patients also had a later scalp biopsy. Summary of the overall study and its limitations: Compared with normal scalp, lesional scalp had higher clonality and more expanded CD8+ clones, particularly in alopecia totalis/universalis, a pattern that suggests antigenic drive. Many expanded lesional clones persisted in scalp and blood during tofacitinib treatment, which may partly explain relapse after stopping treatment. Compared with mice, TCR sequences shared between patients were less clear, possibly partly because of HLA diversity across the patient population. The treated cohort was small, with a single nonresponder, so links between baseline CD8+ expansion and response need larger studies. Unlike mouse skin, which is dominated by gammadelta T cells, normal human skin has resident alphabeta T cells that are also sequenced, and this complicates analysis of the scalp TCR repertoire. Tofacitinib significantly lowered scalp clonality and the number of expanded CD8+ clones among the top 100 scalp clones.

Libraries were prepared through the immunoSEQ multiplex PCR assay. RNA was extracted from all samples and reverse transcribed into cDNA as template for TCR sequencing. First-strand cDNA was synthesized with SuperScript III using a 2:1 mix of oligo-dT and random hexamers. A synthetic immune receptor repertoire was used to measure amplification bias, and any remaining bias was corrected computationally. The study's processing was this. Raw reads were preprocessed to remove errors, and CDR3 was defined by IMGT conventions from the conserved cysteine to phenylalanine. To get clonality, Shannon entropy was normalized by log2 of the number of productive unique TCRs and the result was subtracted from 1. Whether scalp clones were CD4 or CD8 was inferred by matching scalp TCRbeta sequences against CD4 and CD8 repertoires sorted from blood. In its TCRdb copy, this immuneACCESS table keeps in-frame sequences only and misses some clones. Where compared with another copy, unresolved V genes explain less than half of these, and the others have no known cause. Clone size and V and J calls were adopted from that table, with D and trimming inferred from the DNA. This sample holds 150,000 to 200,000 clones; about 60% were observed only once. 10% to 15% of the sample comes from the top ten.

Reading the germline V gene gives CDR1 SGDLS and CDR2 YYNGEE. The junction shows trimming of 2 bases on V and 6 bases on J, plus 6 bases between the germline ends. From its cysteine to its phenylalanine, the CDR3 spans 12 amino acids. Kept here is only the CDR3 DNA, which spans 36 bases and is read in frame from base 1. The rearranged chain carries TRBV9 and TRBJ2-1; TRBD1 is a possible D gene, resting on 6 matching bases. Specimen: CD8+ T cells sorted from blood, collected at week 24, from a patient treated with tofacitinib. The clonotype was recovered from a human donor with alopecia areata. The CDR3 region: CASSVDSNEQFF. The DNA reads as follows: TGTGCCAGCAGCGTGGACAGCAATGAGCAGTTCTTC.